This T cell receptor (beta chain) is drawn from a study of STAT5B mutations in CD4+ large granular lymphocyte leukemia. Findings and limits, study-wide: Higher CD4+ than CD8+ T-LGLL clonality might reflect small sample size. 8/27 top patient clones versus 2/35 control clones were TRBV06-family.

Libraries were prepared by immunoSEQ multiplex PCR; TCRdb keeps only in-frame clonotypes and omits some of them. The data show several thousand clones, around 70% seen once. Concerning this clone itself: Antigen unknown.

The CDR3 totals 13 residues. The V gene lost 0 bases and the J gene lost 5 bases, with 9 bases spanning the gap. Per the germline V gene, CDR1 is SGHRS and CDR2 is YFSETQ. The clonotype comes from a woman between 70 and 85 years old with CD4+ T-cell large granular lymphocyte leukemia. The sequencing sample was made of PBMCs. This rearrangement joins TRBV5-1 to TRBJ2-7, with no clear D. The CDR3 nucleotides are TGCGCCAGCAGCTTGGACCCGGGTAACGAGCAGTACTTC. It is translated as CASSLDPGNEQYF.